This is a list of T cell receptor beta chains from one sample in a study of T-cell memory formation after mild COVID-19. TCRdb processed the 5' RACE reads anew with MiXCR; each CDR3 protein has one entry. This repertoire shows about 470,000 distinct CDR3 sequences, approximately 25% found once; its top ten account for roughly an eighth. The sample consisted of PBMCs or a T cell subset sorted from them (not recorded which). The receptors originated from an adult woman who had mild COVID-19 (a few samples of this study predate the infection). Cell type and time point are not known. Each CDR3 is given with its conserved first and last residue. D genes are given only for firm matches. Clone size is stated in some rows and not others, as once, few, many or a class when expanded.

D	length	V	J	size	CDR3	DNA
-	17	TRBV12-3/TRBV12-4	TRBJ1-4	few	CASSSDGDRKVLPKLFF	TGTGCCAGCAGTTCAGACGGGGACCGCAAGGTCTTGCCAAAACTGTTTTTT
TRBD1	15	TRBV5-1	TRBJ1-1	-	CASSLEAGGITEAFF	TGCGCCAGCAGCTTGGAAGCAGGGGGCATAACTGAAGCTTTCTTT
-	16	TRBV5-6	TRBJ1-6	-	CASTTRGLLYNSPLHF	TGTGCCAGCACCACGCGGGGCCTTCTCTATAATTCACCCCTCCACTTT
-	11	TRBV29-1	TRBJ2-7	many	CSVATTYEQYF	TGCAGCGTTGCAACAACCTACGAGCAGTACTTC
TRBD2	15	TRBV6-5	TRBJ2-5	few	CASSHYRGGRETQYF	TGTGCCAGCAGCCACTACCGGGGGGGCCGGGAGACCCAGTACTTC
-	15	TRBV6-5	TRBJ2-2	-	CASSGTGLVTGELFF	TGTGCCAGCAGCGGAACAGGGCTGGTGACCGGGGAGCTGTTTTTT
TRBD2	16	TRBV4-1	TRBJ2-1	few	CASSSPSGGAHNEQFF	TGCGCCAGCAGCTCCCCTAGCGGGGGGGCACACAATGAGCAGTTCTTC
-	15	TRBV6-5	TRBJ2-7	-	CASSYSAGNSYEQYF	TGTGCCAGCAGTTACTCGGCAGGGAATAGCTACGAGCAGTACTTC
-	16	TRBV12-3/TRBV12-4	TRBJ1-1	-	CASSIQARRFHTEAFF	TGTGCCAGCAGTATTCAGGCCCGAAGATTTCACACTGAAGCTTTCTTT
TRBD2	17	TRBV7-3	TRBJ2-1	-	CASSSGLAGGRYNEQFF	TGTGCCAGCAGCTCGGGACTAGCGGGAGGAAGGTACAATGAGCAGTTCTTC